A selection of T cell receptor beta chains follows, all from one sample in a study of blood T cell repertoires in COVID-19. Sequencing was performed with immunoSEQ multiplex PCR; in TCRdb, only in-frame clones are kept and a portion is missing. The sample carries roughly 500,000 clones, roughly 90% recorded once. The specimen was PBMCs or T cells enriched from blood (not recorded which). These receptors were obtained from a woman in her forties who had recovered from COVID-19. Both conserved end residues are part of each CDR3.

TRBJ1-5 | TRBV4-1 | CASSYRDRDNQPQHF
TRBJ2-7 | TRBV11-2 | CASSLLLGGANEQYF
TRBJ2-1 | TRBV19 | CASSKDRGFHNEQFF
TRBJ1-2 | TRBV27 | CASSYRGLHGYTF
TRBJ2-2 | TRBV24-1 | CATSDRLAATTGELFF
TRBJ1-2 | TRBV12-3/TRBV12-4 | CASRPTGYYGYTF
TRBJ1-2 | TRBV12-3/TRBV12-4 | CASSLETGGGYTF
TRBJ2-7 | TRBV9 | CASSVRGNSYEQYF
TRBJ2-7 | TRBV15 | CATSSRTSHEQYF
TRBJ1-3 | TRBV2 | CASSGDSGSGNTIYF
TRBJ1-4 | TRBV11-2 | CASSQRQSEWEKLFF
TRBJ1-1 | TRBV19 | CASSIGRNTEAFF
TRBJ2-7 | TRBV7-9 | CASSPGAYEQYF
TRBJ2-2 | TRBV19 | CASSILADTGELFF
TRBJ2-7 | TRBV9 | CASSPETSRLSYEQYF
TRBJ2-4 | TRBV7-2 | CASSPDSGRNIQYF
TRBJ2-1 | TRBV2 | CASSLGLATGNEQFF
TRBJ2-5 | TRBV5-4 | CATSGVQETQYF
TRBJ1-1 | TRBV12-5 | CASGYDGERNTEAFF
TRBJ2-7 | TRBV21-1 | CASSSRQGSYEQYF
TRBJ2-1 | TRBV15 | CATSRVLADNEQFF
TRBJ1-3 | TRBV7-9 | CASSLGLGEGYGNTIYF
TRBJ2-1 | TRBV7-6 | CASSLVADPYNEQFF
TRBJ1-3 | TRBV20-1 | CSASSPMSGNTIYF
TRBJ1-1 | TRBV11-3 | CASSLDRGLTEAFF
TRBJ1-5 | TRBV7-2 | CASSLAQGQPQHF
TRBJ2-3 | TRBV7-9 | CASSKPPGLAGGRADTQYF
TRBJ1-1 | TRBV6-1 | CASSEASRNTEAFF
TRBJ2-3 | TRBV5-6 | CASSLWGLDTDTQYF
TRBJ2-6 | TRBV4-1 | CASSQPTGGASGANVLTF
TRBJ1-2 | TRBV11-2 | CASSQGGGYTF
TRBJ1-1 | TRBV7-8 | CASSPQQGLNTEAFF
TRBJ1-5 | TRBV5-5 | CASSLVRGDQPQHF
TRBJ1-2 | TRBV6-2/TRBV6-3 | CASSYGGNGYTF
TRBJ1-5 | TRBV5-6 | CASSLSRTGGQPQHF
TRBJ2-7 | TRBV7-6 | CASSLMASGRTGSSYEQYF
TRBJ2-3 | TRBV7-2 | CASSLVGGRTARDTQYF
TRBJ2-1 | TRBV13 | CASSPLNRRGGPSGRGNEQFF
TRBJ1-1 | TRBV6-4 | CASRRDRQNTEAFF
TRBJ2-1 | TRBV4-3 | CASSQDLGLAGNEQFF
TRBJ2-3 | TRBV5-1 | CASRLFGTDTQYF
TRBJ1-1 | TRBV7-9 | CASSLARGTYFPEAFF
TRBJ2-1 | TRBV9 | CASSVEPRGDEQFF
TRBJ1-4 | TRBV2 | CASSGPGFANEKLFF
TRBJ2-3 | TRBV3-1/TRBV3-2 | CASSQYPGLARDTQYF
TRBJ2-3 | TRBV6-5 | CATAPRGRTDTQYF
TRBJ1-2 | TRBV7-2 | CASSLGTGNYGYTF
TRBJ2-7 | TRBV9 | CASSVGQSSYEQYF
TRBJ1-5 | TRBV7-8 | CASSPQGQGRNQPQHF
TRBJ1-5 | TRBV7-2 | CASSLGLNQPQHF
TRBJ1-3 | TRBV3-1/TRBV3-2 | CASSPMFQGPKGNTIYF
TRBJ2-4 | TRBV5-1 | CASSFESSGIAKNIQYF